This TCR beta chain was sequenced during a study of radiotherapy plus CTLA-4 blockade in lung cancer. Notes on the study in general: After radiotherapy and ipilimumab, tumor-derived clones expanded in peripheral blood.

Sequencing used immunoSEQ multiplex PCR; TCRdb keeps in-frame clones, though not all of them. The sample has about 45,000 clones, roughly 76% seen once. Worth noting for this clone: The antigen is not known.

The sequencing here drew on peripheral blood, taken from a patient treated with radiotherapy plus ipilimumab. This sequence was found in a human donor with non-small cell lung cancer who had stable disease on radiotherapy plus ipilimumab.

CDR3 sequence (DNA): TGTGCCAGCAGCTTAACGACACCGCCGAACACCGGGGAGCTGTTTTTT. Translating it yields CASSLTTPPNTGELFF. This chain connects TRBV7-3 to TRBJ2-2; no clear D. The CDR3 is 16 residues long. Germline CDR1 is SGHTA and CDR2 is FQGTGA. The V end lost 0 bases, the J end lost 0 bases, and 8 bases lay between the germline ends.